The TCR beta chain described here comes from a study of blood T cell repertoires in COVID-19. As for the study in general: The samples span acute and convalescent COVID-19 from the United States, Italy and Spain. Sample material is recorded as cDNA or gDNA derived from T cells, B-cell-depleted T cells, or PBMCs.

CDR1 and CDR2 (germline): SGHNT, YYREEE (reference sequence). The ends lost 1 base at V and 6 bases at J; junction bases unmatched: 2. The CDR3 has 15 residues. Participants' own reports of clinical history determined their cohort assignment. Original processing notes: How many nucleated cells were present was estimated from reference gene primer amplification. The assay was immunoSEQ multiplex PCR, and TCRdb's table has in-frame clones only and misses some. V and J calls and clone size come straight from that table; D and trimming were deduced from the DNA. Among 290,000 or so clones listed, approximately 89% were seen once.

V is TRBV5-4 and J is TRBJ2-1; 12 nucleotides line up with TRBD2. Sequenced input: PBMCs or T cells enriched from blood (not recorded which). The sequence came from a woman younger than 35 who had recovered from COVID-19. CDR3 sequence (DNA): TGTGCCAGCAGCTTGACTAGCGGGGGGACCAATGAGCAGTTCTTC. As protein: CASSLTSGGTNEQFF. Variable domain in full (rest from reference TRBV5-4 and TRBJ2-1): ETGVTQSPTHLIKTRGQQVTLRCSSQSGHNTVSWYQQALGQGPQFIFQYYREEENGRGNFPPRFSGLQFPNYSSELNVNALELDDSALYLCASSLTSGGTNEQFFGPGTRLTVL.